This TCR beta chain was sequenced in a study of radiotherapy plus CTLA-4 blockade in lung cancer. For the study at large: Disease control reached about 28%, with objective responses in under 20%. Notes on the study in general: An expansion of tumor-derived TCR clones occurred in blood after radiotherapy plus ipilimumab.

Points on this clone: The antigen is not known.

CTLA-4 blockade using ipilimumab, together with focal radiation, was received by patients with chemo-refractory metastatic non-small-cell lung cancer. Sequencing used immunoSEQ multiplex PCR; TCRdb keeps in-frame clones, though not all of them. This table has tens of thousands of clones, about 73% appearing once. This CDR3 comprises 13 residues. V shed 1 base and J shed 8 bases, with 11 bases lying between them. In germline, CDR1 is SGHTA, CDR2 FQGNSA. The material sequenced was peripheral blood, taken from a patient treated with radiotherapy plus ipilimumab. This clonotype was sampled from a human donor with non-small cell lung cancer who had stable disease on radiotherapy plus ipilimumab. The chain carries TRBV7-2 and TRBJ2-5, with D possibly being TRBD2 (5 bases). CDR3 DNA: TGTGCCAGCAGCTTAGGGTCTACGGGAACCCAGTACTTC. This encodes CASSLGSTGTQYF.